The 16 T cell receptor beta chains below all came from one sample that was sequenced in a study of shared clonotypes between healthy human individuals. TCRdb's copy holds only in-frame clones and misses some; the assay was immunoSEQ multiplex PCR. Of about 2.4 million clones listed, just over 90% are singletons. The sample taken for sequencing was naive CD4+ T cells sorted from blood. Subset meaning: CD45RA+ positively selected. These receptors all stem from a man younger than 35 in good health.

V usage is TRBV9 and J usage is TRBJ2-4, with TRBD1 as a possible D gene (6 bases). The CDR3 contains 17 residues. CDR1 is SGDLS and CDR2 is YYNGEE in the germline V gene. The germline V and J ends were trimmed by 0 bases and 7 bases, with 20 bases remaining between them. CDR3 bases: TGTGCCAGCAGCGTAGAACCGGGACGGACAGATAGTAACATTCAGTACTTC. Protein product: CASSVEPGRTDSNIQYF. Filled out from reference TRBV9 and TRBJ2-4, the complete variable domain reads DSGVTQTPKHLITATGQRVTLRCSPRSGDLSVYWYQQSLDQGLQFLIQYYNGEERAKGNILERFSAQQFPDLHSELNLSSLELGDSALYFCASSVEPGRTDSNIQYFGAGTRLSVL.

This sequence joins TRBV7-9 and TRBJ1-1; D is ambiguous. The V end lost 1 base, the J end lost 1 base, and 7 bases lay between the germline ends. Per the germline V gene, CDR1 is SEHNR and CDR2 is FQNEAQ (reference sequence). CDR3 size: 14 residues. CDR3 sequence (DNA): TGTGCCAGCAGCTTAGATCTTTCGAACACTGAAGCTTTCTTT. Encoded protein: CASSLDLSNTEAFF.

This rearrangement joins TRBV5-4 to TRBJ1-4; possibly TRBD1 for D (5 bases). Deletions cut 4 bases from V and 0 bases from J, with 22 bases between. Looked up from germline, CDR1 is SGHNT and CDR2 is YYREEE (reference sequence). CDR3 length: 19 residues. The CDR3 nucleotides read TGTGCCAGCAGCCAGGACGGGGGAGCAACCGGTGCAACTAATGAAAAACTGTTTTTT. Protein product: CASSQDGGATGATNEKLFF.

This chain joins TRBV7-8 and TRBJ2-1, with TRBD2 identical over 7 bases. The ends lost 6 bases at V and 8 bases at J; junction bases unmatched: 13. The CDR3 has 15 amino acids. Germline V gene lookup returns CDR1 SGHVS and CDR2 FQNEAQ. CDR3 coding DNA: TGTGCCAGCAGGGGAGGGGAGGGCCCTTGGGATGAGCAGTTCTTC. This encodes CASRGGEGPWDEQFF.

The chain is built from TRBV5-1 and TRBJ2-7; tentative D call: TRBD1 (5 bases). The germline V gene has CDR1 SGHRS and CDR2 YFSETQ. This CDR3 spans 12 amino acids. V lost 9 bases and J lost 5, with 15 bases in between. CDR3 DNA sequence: TGCGCCATCATCAACAGGCTCGACGAGCAGTACTTC. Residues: CAIINRLDEQYF.

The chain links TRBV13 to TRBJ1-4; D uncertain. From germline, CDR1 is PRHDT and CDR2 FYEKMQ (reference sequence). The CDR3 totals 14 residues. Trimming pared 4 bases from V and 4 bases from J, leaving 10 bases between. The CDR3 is CASSSGSSNEKLFF. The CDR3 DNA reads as TGTGCCAGCAGCTCCGGAAGTAGTAATGAAAAACTGTTTTTT.

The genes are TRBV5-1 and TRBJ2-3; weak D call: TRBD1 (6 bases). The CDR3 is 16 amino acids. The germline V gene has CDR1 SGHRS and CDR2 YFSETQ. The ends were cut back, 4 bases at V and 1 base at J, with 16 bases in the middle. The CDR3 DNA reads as TGCGCCAGCAGCGGTCTAAGGGGGTCTCGCACAGATACGCAGTATTTT. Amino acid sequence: CASSGLRGSRTDTQYF. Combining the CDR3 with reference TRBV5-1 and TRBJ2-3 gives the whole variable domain KAGVTQTPRYLIKTRGQQVTLSCSPISGHRSVSWYQQTPGQGLQFLFEYFSETQRNKGNFPGRFSGRQFSNSRSEMNVSTLELGDSALYLCASSGLRGSRTDTQYFGPGTRLTVL.

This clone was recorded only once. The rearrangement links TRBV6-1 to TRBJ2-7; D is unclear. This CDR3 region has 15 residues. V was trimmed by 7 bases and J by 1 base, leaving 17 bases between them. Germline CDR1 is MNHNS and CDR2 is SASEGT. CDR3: CASTYGSLSSYEQYF. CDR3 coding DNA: TGTGCCAGCACCTACGGCAGCCTGAGTTCCTACGAGCAGTACTTC.

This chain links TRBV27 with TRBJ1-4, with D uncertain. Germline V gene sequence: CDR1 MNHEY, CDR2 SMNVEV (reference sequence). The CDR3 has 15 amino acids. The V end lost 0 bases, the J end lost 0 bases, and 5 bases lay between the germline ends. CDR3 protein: CASSLSWTTNEKLFF. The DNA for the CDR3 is TGTGCCAGCAGTTTATCGTGGACAACTAATGAAAAACTGTTTTTT.

The CDR3 DNA is TGTGCCAGCTCACCACTGACAGGGGGTTACGAGACCCAGTACTTC. Translating gives CASSPLTGGYETQYF. The rearrangement uses TRBV18 and TRBJ2-5; TRBD1 aligns across 9 bases. This CDR3 is 15 amino acids long. CDR1 is KGHSH and CDR2 is LQKENI in the germline V gene. V was pared by 1 base and J by 5 bases, with 5 bases of the junction left unmatched.

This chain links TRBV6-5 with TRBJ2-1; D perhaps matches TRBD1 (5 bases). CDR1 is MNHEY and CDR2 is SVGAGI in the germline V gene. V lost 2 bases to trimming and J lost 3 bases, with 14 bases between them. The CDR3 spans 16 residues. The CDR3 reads CASSYGWQGIYNEQFF. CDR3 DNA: TGTGCCAGCAGTTACGGGTGGCAGGGAATCTACAATGAGCAGTTCTTC.

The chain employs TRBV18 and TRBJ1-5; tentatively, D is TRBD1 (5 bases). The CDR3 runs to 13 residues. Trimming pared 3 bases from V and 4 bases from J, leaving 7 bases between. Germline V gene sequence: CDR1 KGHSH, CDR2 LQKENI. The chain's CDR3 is CASSPDTNQPQHF. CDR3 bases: TGTGCCAGCTCACCGGACACGAATCAGCCCCAGCATTTT. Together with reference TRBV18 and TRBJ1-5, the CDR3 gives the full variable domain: NAGVMQNPRHLVRRRGQEARLRCSPMKGHSHVYWYRQLPEEGLKFMVYLQKENIIDESGMPKERFSAEFPKEGPSILRIQQVVRGDSAAYFCASSPDTNQPQHFGDGTRLSIL.

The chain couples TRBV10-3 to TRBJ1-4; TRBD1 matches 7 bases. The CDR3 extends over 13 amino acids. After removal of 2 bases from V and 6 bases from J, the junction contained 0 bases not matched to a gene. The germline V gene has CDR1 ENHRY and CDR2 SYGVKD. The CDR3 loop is CAISEDRDEKLFF. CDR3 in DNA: TGTGCCATCAGTGAGGACAGGGATGAAAAACTGTTTTTT.

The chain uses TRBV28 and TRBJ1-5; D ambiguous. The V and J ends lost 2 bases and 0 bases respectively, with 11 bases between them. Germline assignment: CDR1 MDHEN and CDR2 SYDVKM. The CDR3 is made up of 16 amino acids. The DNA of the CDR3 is TGTGCCAGCAGTTTACTGGCAGTCAATAGCAATCAGCCCCAGCATTTT. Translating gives CASSLLAVNSNQPQHF.

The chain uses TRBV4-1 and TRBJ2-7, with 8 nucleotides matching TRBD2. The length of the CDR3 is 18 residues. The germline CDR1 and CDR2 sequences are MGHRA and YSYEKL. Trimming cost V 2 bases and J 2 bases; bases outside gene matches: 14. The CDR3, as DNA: TGCGCCAGCAGCCAATTCACCCTTCCCGGGAGGGGAACCTACGAGCAGTACTTC. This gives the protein CASSQFTLPGRGTYEQYF.

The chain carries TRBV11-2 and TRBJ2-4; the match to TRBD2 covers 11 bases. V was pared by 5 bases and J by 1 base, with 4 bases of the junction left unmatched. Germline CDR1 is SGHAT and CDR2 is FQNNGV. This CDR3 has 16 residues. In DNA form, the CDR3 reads TGTGCCAGCAGCCCTGTAGCGGGAGGGGCCAAAAACATTCAGTACTTC. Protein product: CASSPVAGGAKNIQYF.